The text below deals with one T cell receptor (beta chain). Antigen specificity is unknown. Donors were nominally healthy when sampled, though unrecorded immune exposures were likely. The PCR made use of 60 Vbeta and 13 Jbeta primers. Sequencing used immunoSEQ multiplex PCR; TCRdb keeps in-frame clones, though not all of them. Seen here are 200,000 to 300,000 clones, 82% observed once, and the top ten hold 5.4%. The entry originates in a study of cytomegalovirus exposure and HLA in healthy donors. Findings and caveats of the study: Later genetic work tied a missense DCLRE1C variant to beta-chain V and J trimming. The authors listed approximately 160 TCR beta chains as cytomegalovirus-associated. Per a prior analysis, the majority of TCR beta V segments were productive roughly 90% or roughly 30% of the time.

The CDR3 is 13 amino acids. V was trimmed by 6 bases and J by 4 bases, leaving 12 bases between them. The germline CDR1 and CDR2 sequences are WNHNN and SYGVQD (reference sequence). The TCR was taken from a woman aged 35 to 49 in good health and CMV-seropositive. The material sequenced was PBMCs. The chain links TRBV10-1 to TRBJ1-1; no clear D gene. The CDR3 region has the DNA TGCGCCAGCAGCTCCTCATTCAGCACTGAAGCTTTCTTT. This codes for CASSSSFSTEAFF.